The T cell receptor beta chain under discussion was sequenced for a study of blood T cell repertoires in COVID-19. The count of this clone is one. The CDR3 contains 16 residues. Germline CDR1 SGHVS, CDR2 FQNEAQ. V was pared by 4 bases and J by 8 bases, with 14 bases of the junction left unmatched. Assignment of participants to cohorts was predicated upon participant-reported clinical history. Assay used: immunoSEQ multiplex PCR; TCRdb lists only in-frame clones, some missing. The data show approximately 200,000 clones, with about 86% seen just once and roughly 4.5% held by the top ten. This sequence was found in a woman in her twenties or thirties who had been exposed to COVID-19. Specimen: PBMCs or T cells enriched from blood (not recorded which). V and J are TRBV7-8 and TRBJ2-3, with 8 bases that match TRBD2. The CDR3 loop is CASSSGAAGGAGTQYF. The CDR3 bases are TGTGCCAGCAGCTCTGGGGCGGCGGGGGGAGCAGGTACGCAGTATTTT.